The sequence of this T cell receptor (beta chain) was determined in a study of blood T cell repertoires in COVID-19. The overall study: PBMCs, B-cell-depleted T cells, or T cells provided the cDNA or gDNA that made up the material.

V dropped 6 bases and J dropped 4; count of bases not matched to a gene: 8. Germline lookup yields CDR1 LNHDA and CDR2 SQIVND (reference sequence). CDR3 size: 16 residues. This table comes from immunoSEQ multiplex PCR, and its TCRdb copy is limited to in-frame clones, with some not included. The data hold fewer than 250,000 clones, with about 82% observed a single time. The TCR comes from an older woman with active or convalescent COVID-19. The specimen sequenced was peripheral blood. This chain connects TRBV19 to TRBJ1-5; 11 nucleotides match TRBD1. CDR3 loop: CASSRRGTGGNQPQHF. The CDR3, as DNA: TGTGCCAGTAGCAGGAGGGGGACAGGGGGAAATCAGCCCCAGCATTTT.